What follows is one TCR beta chain and its context. Its specificity is not known. Profiled with immunoSEQ multiplex PCR; TCRdb holds only in-frame clones, not every one. The repertoire holds around 69,000 clones, with 70% to 85% as singletons. This sample stems from a study of vaccination effects on CD4 cells after COVID-19. Study in general: Post-vaccine draws lagged the second dose by a median of 72 days.

Antigen-specific CD4+ T cell clonotypes were called by their expansion after viral peptide-pool culture in ViraFEST. With more than nine days of culture completed, CD4+ T cells were isolated. Either the mRNA-1273 or the BNT162b2 vaccine was given to participants as two doses. Vaccinated recipients, who were negative for nucleocapsid antibodies, had no history of SARS-CoV-2 infection. Half the medium was replaced with IL-2 medium on days 3 and 7. Study-wide results and caveats: In the late period after vaccination, infection- and vaccine-induced clones contracted markedly.

The CDR3 length is 15 residues. Trimming took off 1 base at V and 1 base at J, with 8 bases between the two ends. CDR1 is SGHTA and CDR2 is FQGTGA in the germline V gene. The clonotype comes from a human donor who received a COVID-19 vaccine. The genes are TRBV7-3 and TRBJ2-1; D tentatively fits TRBD1 or TRBD2 (5 bases each). The starting material was CD4+ T cells from PBMCs cultured with HCoV-229E spike peptides, obtained after COVID-19 vaccination. The DNA for the CDR3 is TGTGCCAGCAGCTTAAGTTGGGGGTCCTACAATGAGCAGTTCTTC. Residues: CASSLSWGSYNEQFF.